This T cell receptor beta chain was sequenced during a study of T cell responses to AZD1222 COVID-19 vaccine. In the study overall: Pooling of second doses given at about 4 or about 12 weeks was done.

The V segment lost 4 bases and the J segment 9 bases; nucleotides outside the gene matches: 7. The V gene's germline CDR1 is SGHDN and CDR2 FVKESK. The length of the CDR3 is 15 residues. Here immunoSEQ multiplex PCR was the method, and the copy in TCRdb shows in-frame clones only, minus some. The table records 56,000 or so clones, approximately 85% of them present only once. Study outcomes and limitations: Among spike-specific TCRs, nearly half reportedly target unmutated variant regions. Only 5 or 6 people who got AZD1222 tested seropositive at baseline.

This clone was seen once. Its target is not known. This clonotype originated in an adult in good health. Sample: peripheral blood, taken on day 0 of AZD1222 vaccination. The rearrangement uses TRBV14 and TRBJ2-1; 12 bases map to TRBD2. The CDR3 spells CASSPTSGGPGEQFF. As DNA, the CDR3 is TGTGCCAGCAGCCCAACTAGCGGGGGGCCTGGTGAGCAGTTCTTC.